Listed below are T cell receptor beta chains from one sample, sequenced in a study of persistence of HIV-infected CD4 T cells. Their cognate antigens are unknown. Here immunoSEQ multiplex PCR was the method, and the copy in TCRdb shows in-frame clones only, minus some. The sample lists some 13,000 clones; 66% were seen once. Here the sequenced sample was CD4+ T cells sorted from PBMCs after roughly 18-hour stimulation, taken from a patient who received antiretroviral therapy. The receptors were gathered from an adult man with HIV who was CMV-seropositive. The CDR3 runs from the conserved cysteine through the conserved F or W. A D gene is named only where the DNA matches it firmly. Where a row states a size, it is once, few, many or the class of an expanded clone; other rows omit it.

cdr3_length	v_call	clone_size	j_call	d_call	cdr3_aa	cdr3_nt
13	TRBV28	.	TRBJ2-7	.	CASSFQGPYEQYF	TGTGCCAGCAGTTTCCAGGGGCCCTACGAGCAGTACTTC
15	TRBV30	.	TRBJ2-2	.	CAWRPRLGETGELFF	TGTGCCTGGAGGCCCCGACTAGGGGAAACCGGGGAGCTGTTTTTT
12	TRBV6-5	.	TRBJ1-2	.	CASRSGARGYTF	TGTGCCAGCAGGTCAGGGGCGCGTGGCTACACCTTC
14	TRBV6-4	.	TRBJ2-2	.	CASRLDGGAGELFF	TGTGCCAGCAGATTGGACGGCGGGGCCGGGGAGCTGTTTTTT
15	TRBV21-1	.	TRBJ1-2	.	CASSPYRTGAYGYTF	TGTGCCAGCAGCCCATATAGAACAGGGGCCTATGGCTACACCTTC
15	TRBV2	.	TRBJ1-6	.	CASSEALNNNSPLHF	TGTGCCAGCAGTGAAGCGCTAAACAATAATTCACCCCTCCACTTT
13	TRBV30	.	TRBJ2-3	TRBD1	CAWSRDRIDTQYF	TGTGCCTGGAGTAGGGACAGGATAGATACGCAGTATTTT
11	TRBV9	.	TRBJ1-1	.	CASSGGGQAFF	TGTGCCAGCAGCGGTGGAGGTCAAGCTTTCTTT
15	TRBV6-6	.	TRBJ1-1	.	CASSPRQVMSTEAFF	TGTGCCAGCAGCCCGAGACAGGTTATGAGCACTGAAGCTTTCTTT
12	TRBV6-5	.	TRBJ2-7	.	CASRTGVREQYF	TGTGCCAGCAGGACGGGAGTACGAGAGCAGTACTTC
17	TRBV10-2	.	TRBJ2-5	TRBD2	CASSRPTKTSGQETQYF	TGCGCCAGCAGTCGACCGACCAAAACTAGCGGACAAGAGACCCAGTACTTC
14	TRBV2	medium-sized	TRBJ2-3	.	CASNGGVSTDTQYF	TGTGCCAGCAATGGGGGCGTTAGCACAGATACGCAGTATTTT
17	TRBV7-2	few	TRBJ1-5	.	CASSPSVGGVSNQPQHF	TGTGCCAGCAGCCCCTCGGTGGGGGGGGTGAGCAATCAGCCCCAGCATTTT
13	TRBV21-1	.	TRBJ1-2	.	CASSDQGPYGYTF	TGTGCCAGCAGCGACCAGGGTCCTTATGGCTACACCTTC
16	TRBV3-1/TRBV3-2	.	TRBJ1-3	.	CASSQPGRGSGNTIYF	TGTGCCAGCAGCCAACCCGGACGGGGCTCTGGAAACACCATATATTTT
15	TRBV19	few	TRBJ1-5	.	CASSPESGRGRPQHF	TGTGCCAGTAGTCCGGAAAGTGGTAGAGGGAGGCCCCAGCATTTT
10	TRBV6-5	.	TRBJ1-2	.	CASRLEGYTF	TGTGCCAGCAGGTTAGAAGGCTACACCTTC
15	TRBV7-8	.	TRBJ2-5	.	CASLQRHGIKETQYF	TGTGCCAGCCTACAACGGCACGGCATCAAGGAGACCCAGTACTTC
12	TRBV19	.	TRBJ1-5	.	CASTMGVSPQHF	TGTGCCAGTACAATGGGTGTATCGCCCCAGCATTTT
16	TRBV11-2	.	TRBJ2-7	TRBD1	CASSSPTGKIAYEQYF	TGTGCCAGCAGCTCCCCGACAGGGAAGATCGCCTACGAGCAGTACTTC
13	TRBV4-2	few	TRBJ2-1	.	CASSQDLVVTQFF	TGTGCCAGCAGCCAAGACCTTGTAGTTACGCAGTTCTTC
15	TRBV11-2	.	TRBJ1-6	.	CASSPLAGANSPLHF	TGTGCCAGCAGCCCCTTGGCAGGGGCTAATTCACCCCTCCACTTT
14	TRBV19	.	TRBJ1-3	.	CASSMGVSGNTIYF	TGTGCCAGTAGTATGGGGGTATCTGGAAACACCATATATTTT
14	TRBV18	.	TRBJ2-4	.	CASSPGGAKNIQYF	TGTGCCAGCTCACCAGGGGGGGCCAAAAACATTCAGTACTTC
19	TRBV3-1/TRBV3-2	.	TRBJ2-1	.	CASSQEWGGRRSSYNEQFF	TGTGCCAGCAGCCAAGAATGGGGGGGGCGCCGGAGCTCCTACAATGAGCAGTTCTTC
14	TRBV4-1	.	TRBJ2-7	.	CASSQVPNVYEQYF	TGCGCCAGCAGCCAAGTTCCCAATGTCTACGAGCAGTACTTC
15	TRBV6-5	few	TRBJ2-2	.	CASSPAGGRTGELFF	TGTGCCAGCAGCCCCGCTGGGGGGCGGACCGGGGAGCTGTTTTTT
14	TRBV9	few	TRBJ2-7	.	CASSVLSQGGEQYF	TGTGCCAGCAGCGTACTCTCACAGGGAGGCGAGCAGTACTTC
14	TRBV29-1	few	TRBJ2-7	TRBD2	CSVGKGLAGYEQYF	TGCAGCGTCGGAAAGGGACTAGCGGGATACGAGCAGTACTTC
13	TRBV24-1	.	TRBJ2-7	.	CATQGLGGGEQYF	TGTGCCACTCAGGGACTCGGGGGAGGCGAGCAGTACTTC
14	TRBV7-9	.	TRBJ2-3	.	CASSWSGSTDTQYF	TGTGCCAGCAGCTGGTCCGGTAGCACAGATACGCAGTATTTT
14	TRBV4-3	.	TRBJ2-7	.	CASSLLQGVGEQYF	TGCGCCAGCAGCCTTCTACAGGGAGTTGGCGAGCAGTACTTC
13	TRBV10-3	large	TRBJ2-5	.	CAISSTGWETQYF	TGTGCCATCAGTAGCACAGGGTGGGAGACCCAGTACTTC
16	TRBV19	.	TRBJ1-2	TRBD1	CASSISGTGGIYGYTF	TGTGCCAGTAGTATCTCCGGGACAGGGGGAATCTATGGCTACACCTTC
12	TRBV21-1	.	TRBJ1-3	.	CATLRGGNTIYF	TGTGCCACCCTGAGGGGTGGAAACACCATATATTTT